This TCR beta chain was recovered during a study of shared clonotypes between healthy human individuals. The V segment lost 7 bases and the J segment 1 base; nucleotides outside the gene matches: 6. Germline lookup yields CDR1 SQVTM and CDR2 ANQGSEA. CDR3 length: 13 amino acids. None of the donors, who were healthy HIV-negative adults, had recently had acute infections or vaccinations. Clones were sequenced by immunoSEQ multiplex PCR, and TCRdb holds only the in-frame ones, with some missing. The sample has 700,000 or so clones, around 72% seen once. Sequenced sample: memory CD4+ T cells sorted from blood. Stated subset: CD45RA-negative fraction. This chain connects TRBV29-1 to TRBJ2-7, with 8 bases that match TRBD1. The source is a woman younger than 45 in good health. The CDR3 is CSAIRDRSYEQYF. The CDR3 nucleotides read TGCAGCGCTATCCGGGACAGGTCCTACGAGCAGTACTTC.